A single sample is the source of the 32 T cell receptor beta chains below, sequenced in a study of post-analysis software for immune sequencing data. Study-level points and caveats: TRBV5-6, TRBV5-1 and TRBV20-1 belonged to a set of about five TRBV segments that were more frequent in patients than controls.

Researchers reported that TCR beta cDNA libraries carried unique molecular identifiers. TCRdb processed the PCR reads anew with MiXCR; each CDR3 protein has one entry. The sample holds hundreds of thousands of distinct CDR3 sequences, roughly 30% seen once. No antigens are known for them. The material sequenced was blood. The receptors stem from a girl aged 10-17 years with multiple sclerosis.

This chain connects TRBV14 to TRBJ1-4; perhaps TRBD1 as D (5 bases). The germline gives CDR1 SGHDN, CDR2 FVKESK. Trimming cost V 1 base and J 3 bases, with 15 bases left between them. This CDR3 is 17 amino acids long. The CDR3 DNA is TGTGCCAGCAGCCAAGGGGGACCCCTGAGGGCTAATGAAAAACTGTTTTTT. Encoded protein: CASSQGGPLRANEKLFF.

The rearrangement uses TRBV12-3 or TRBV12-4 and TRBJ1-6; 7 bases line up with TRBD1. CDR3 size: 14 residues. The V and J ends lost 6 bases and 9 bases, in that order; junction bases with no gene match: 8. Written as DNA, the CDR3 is TGTGCCAGCAGCCCCCAGGGGGGCAGTTCACCCCTCCACTTT. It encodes CASSPQGGSSPLHF.

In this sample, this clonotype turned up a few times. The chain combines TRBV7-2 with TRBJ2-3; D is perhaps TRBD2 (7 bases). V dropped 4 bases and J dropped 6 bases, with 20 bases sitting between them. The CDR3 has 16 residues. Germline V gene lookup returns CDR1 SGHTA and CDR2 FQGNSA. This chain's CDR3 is CASSWGGDTRLDTQYF. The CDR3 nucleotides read TGTGCCAGCAGCTGGGGGGGGGACACCCGCCTGGATACGCAGTATTTT. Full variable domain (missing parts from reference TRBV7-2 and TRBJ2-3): GAGVSQSPSNKVTEKGKDVELRCDPISGHTALYWYRQSLGQGLEFLIYFQGNSAPDKSGLPSDRFSAERTGGSVSTLTIQRTQQEDSAVYLCASSWGGDTRLDTQYFGPGTRLTVL.

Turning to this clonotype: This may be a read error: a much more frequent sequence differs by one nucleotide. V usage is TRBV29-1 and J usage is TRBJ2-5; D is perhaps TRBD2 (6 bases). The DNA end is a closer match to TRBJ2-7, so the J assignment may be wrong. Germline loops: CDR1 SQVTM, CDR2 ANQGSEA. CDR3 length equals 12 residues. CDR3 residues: CSVGRGNYEQYF. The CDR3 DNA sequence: TGCAGCGTTGGCCGGGGGAACTACGAGCAGTACTTC.

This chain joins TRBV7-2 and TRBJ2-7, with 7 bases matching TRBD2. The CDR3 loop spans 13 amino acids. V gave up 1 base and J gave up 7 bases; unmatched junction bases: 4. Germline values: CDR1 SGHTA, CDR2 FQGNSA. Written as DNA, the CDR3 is TGTGCCAGCAGCTTAGGGGGGAGGGGTGAGCAGTACTTC. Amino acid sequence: CASSLGGRGEQYF.

The CDR3 reads CSARRDRQTDTQYF. CDR3 DNA: TGCAGTGCTAGACGTGACCGTCAAACAGATACGCAGTATTTT. V gene TRBV20-1 combines with J gene TRBJ2-3; D gene ambiguous. With 2 bases removed from V and 3 bases from J, the gap between germline ends came to 12 bases. CDR1 and CDR2 from the germline V gene are DFQATT and SNEGSKA (reference sequence). There are 14 residues in the CDR3.

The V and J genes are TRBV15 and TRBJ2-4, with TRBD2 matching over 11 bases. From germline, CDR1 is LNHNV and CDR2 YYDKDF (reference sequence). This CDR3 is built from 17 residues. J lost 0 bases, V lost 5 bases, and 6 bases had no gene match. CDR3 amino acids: CATSGTSGGLAKNIQYF. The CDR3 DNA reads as TGTGCCACCAGCGGGACTAGCGGAGGGCTAGCCAAAAACATTCAGTACTTC. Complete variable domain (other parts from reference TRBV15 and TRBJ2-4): DAMVIQNPRYQVTQFGKPVTLSCSQTLNHNVMYWYQQKSSQAPKLLFHYYDKDFNNEADTPDNFQSRRPNTSFCFLDIRSPGLGDTAMYLCATSGTSGGLAKNIQYFGAGTRLSVL.

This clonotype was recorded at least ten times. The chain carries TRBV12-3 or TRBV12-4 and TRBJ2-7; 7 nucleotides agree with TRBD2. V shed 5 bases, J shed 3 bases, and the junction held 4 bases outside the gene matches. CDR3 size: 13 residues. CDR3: CASSPGLHYEQYF. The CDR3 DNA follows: TGTGCCAGCAGTCCGGGACTACACTACGAGCAGTACTTC.

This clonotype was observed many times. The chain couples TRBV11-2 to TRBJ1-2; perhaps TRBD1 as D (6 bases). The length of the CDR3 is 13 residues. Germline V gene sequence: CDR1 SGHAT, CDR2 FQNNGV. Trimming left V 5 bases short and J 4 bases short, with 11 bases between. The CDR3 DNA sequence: TGTGCCAGCAGCCACGGACAGTCCTATGGCTACACCTTC. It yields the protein CASSHGQSYGYTF.

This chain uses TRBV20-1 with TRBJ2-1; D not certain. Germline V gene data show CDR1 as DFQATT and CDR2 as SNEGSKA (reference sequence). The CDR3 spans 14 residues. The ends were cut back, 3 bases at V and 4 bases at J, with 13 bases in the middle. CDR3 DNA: TGCAGTGCTAGTTGGATGCTTGCATACAATGAGCAGTTCTTC. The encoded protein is CSASWMLAYNEQFF.

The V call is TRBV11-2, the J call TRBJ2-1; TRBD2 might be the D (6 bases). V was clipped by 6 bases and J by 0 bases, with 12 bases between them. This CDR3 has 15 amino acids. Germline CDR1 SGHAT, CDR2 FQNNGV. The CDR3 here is CASRGWGDSYNEQFF. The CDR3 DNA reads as TGTGCCAGCAGAGGATGGGGGGACTCCTACAATGAGCAGTTCTTC.

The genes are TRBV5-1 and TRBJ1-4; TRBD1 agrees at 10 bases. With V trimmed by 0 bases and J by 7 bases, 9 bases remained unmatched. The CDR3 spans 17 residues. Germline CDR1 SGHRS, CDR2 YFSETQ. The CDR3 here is CASSLGDRGQGTEKLFF. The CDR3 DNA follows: TGCGCCAGCAGCTTGGGGGACAGGGGCCAAGGGACTGAAAAACTGTTTTTT.

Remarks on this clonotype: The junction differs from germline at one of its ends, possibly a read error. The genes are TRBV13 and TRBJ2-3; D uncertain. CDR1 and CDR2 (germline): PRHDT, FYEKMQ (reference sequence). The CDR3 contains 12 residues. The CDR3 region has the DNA TGTGCCAGCAGCATCGGCACAGATGCGCAGTATTTT. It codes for CASSIGTDAQYF.

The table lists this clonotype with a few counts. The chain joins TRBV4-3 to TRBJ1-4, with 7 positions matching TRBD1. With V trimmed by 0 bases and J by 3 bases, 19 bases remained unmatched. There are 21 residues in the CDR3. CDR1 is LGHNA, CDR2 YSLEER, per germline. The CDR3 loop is CASSQDRQGVPVTSPNEKLFF. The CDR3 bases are TGCGCCAGCAGCCAAGATCGGCAGGGGGTACCTGTGACCTCACCTAATGAAAAACTGTTTTTT.

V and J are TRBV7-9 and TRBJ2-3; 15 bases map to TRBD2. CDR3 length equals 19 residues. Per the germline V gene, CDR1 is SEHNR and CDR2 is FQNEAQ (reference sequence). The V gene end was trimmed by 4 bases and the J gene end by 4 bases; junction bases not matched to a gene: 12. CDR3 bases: TGTGCCAGCAGCTCCCCGGGACTAGCGGGGGGCGCGGTGGCAGATACGCAGTATTTT. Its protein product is CASSSPGLAGGAVADTQYF.

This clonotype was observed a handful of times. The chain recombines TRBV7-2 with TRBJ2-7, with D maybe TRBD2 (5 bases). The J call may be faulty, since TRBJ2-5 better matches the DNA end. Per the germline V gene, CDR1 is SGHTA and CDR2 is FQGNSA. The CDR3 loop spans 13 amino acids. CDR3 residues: CASSSTSRGTQYF. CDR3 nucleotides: TGTGCCAGCAGCTCTACTAGTCGGGGGACCCAGTACTTC.

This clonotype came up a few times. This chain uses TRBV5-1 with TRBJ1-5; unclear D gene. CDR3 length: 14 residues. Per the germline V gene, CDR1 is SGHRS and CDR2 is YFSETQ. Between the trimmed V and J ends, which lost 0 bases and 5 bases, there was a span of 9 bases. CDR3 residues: CASSLGQPDQPQHF. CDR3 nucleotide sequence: TGCGCCAGCAGCTTGGGACAACCGGATCAGCCCCAGCATTTT.

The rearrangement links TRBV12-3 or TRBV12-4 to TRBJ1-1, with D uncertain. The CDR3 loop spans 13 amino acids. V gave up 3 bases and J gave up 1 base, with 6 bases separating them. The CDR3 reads CASSLIRNTEAFF. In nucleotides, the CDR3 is TGTGCCAGCAGTTTGATTAGGAACACTGAAGCTTTCTTT.

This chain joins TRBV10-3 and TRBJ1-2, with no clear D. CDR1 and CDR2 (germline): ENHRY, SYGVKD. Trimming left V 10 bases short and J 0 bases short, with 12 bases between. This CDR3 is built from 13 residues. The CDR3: CATARGANYGYTF. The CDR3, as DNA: TGTGCCACCGCACGGGGAGCTAACTATGGCTACACCTTC.

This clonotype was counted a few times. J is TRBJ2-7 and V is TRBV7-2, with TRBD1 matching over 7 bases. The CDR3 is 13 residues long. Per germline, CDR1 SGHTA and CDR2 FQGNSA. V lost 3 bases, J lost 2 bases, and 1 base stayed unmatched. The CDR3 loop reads CASSFDRAYEQYF. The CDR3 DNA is TGTGCCAGCAGCTTCGACAGGGCCTACGAGCAGTACTTC.

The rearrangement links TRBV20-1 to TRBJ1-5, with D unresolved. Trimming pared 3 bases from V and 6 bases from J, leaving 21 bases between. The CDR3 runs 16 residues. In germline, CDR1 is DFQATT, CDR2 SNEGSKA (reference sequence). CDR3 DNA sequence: TGCAGTGCTAGTAGGCATGGCCTGGGTCGCCCTCAGCCCCAGCATTTT. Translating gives CSASRHGLGRPQPQHF.

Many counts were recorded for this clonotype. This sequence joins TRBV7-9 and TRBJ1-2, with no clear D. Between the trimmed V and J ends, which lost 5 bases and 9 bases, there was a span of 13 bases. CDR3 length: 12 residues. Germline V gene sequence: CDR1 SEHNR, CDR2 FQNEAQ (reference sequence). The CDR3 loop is CASSQSGFSYTF. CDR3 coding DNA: TGTGCCAGCAGCCAATCGGGGTTCAGCTACACCTTC.

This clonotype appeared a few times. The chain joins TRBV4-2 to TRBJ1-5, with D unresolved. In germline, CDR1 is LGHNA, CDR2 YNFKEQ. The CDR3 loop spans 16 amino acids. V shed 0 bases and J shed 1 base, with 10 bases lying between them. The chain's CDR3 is CASSQDFARSNQPQHF. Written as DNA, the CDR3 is TGTGCCAGCAGCCAAGACTTCGCGAGGAGCAATCAGCCCCAGCATTTT.

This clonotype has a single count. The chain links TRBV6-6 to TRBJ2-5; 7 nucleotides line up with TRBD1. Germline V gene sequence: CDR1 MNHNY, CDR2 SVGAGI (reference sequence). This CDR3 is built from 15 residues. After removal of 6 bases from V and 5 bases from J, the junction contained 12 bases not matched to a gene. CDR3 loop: CASSKDRVLAETQYF. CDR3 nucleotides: TGTGCCAGCAGCAAAGACAGGGTCTTGGCGGAGACCCAGTACTTC.

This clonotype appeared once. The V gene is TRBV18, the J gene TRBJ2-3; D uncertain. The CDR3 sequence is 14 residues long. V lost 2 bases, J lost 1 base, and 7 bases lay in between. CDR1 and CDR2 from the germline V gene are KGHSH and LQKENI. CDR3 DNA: TGTGCCAGCTCACCAAACGGCCGCACAGATACGCAGTATTTT. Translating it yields CASSPNGRTDTQYF.

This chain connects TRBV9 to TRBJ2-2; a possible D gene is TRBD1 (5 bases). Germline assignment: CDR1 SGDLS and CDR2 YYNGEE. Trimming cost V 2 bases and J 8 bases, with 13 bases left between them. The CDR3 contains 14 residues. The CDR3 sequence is CASSVGPSRGELFF. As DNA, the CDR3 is TGTGCCAGCAGCGTGGGGCCCAGCCGTGGGGAGCTGTTTTTT.

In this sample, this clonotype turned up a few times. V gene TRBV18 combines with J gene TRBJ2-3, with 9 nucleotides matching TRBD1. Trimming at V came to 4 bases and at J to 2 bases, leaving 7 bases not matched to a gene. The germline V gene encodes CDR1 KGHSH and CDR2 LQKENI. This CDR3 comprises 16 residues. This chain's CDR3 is CASSLQGAGITDTQYF. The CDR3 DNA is TGTGCCAGCTCACTACAGGGGGCGGGAATCACAGATACGCAGTATTTT.

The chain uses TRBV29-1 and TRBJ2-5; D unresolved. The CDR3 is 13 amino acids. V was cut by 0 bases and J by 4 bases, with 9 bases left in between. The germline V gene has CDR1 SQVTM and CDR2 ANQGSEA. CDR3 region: CSVEDRRRETQYF. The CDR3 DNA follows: TGCAGCGTTGAAGATCGTCGGCGAGAGACCCAGTACTTC.

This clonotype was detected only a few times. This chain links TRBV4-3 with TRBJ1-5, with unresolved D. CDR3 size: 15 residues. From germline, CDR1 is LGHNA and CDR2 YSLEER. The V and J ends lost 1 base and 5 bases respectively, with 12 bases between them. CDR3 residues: CASSQVLQRHQPQHF. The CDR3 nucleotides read TGCGCCAGCAGCCAAGTCTTACAGAGACATCAGCCCCAGCATTTT.

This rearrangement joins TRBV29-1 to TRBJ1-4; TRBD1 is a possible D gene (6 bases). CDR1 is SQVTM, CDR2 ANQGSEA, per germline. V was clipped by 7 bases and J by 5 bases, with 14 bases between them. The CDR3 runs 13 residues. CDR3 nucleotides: TGCAGCGCCATCAGGGGCTCCAATGAAAAACTGTTTTTT. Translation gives CSAIRGSNEKLFF.

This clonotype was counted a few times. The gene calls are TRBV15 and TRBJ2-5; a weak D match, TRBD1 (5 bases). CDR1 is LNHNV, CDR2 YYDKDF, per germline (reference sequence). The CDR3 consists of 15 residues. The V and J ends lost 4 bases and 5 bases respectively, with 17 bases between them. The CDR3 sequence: CATSISRVGRETQYF. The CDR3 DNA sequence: TGTGCCACCAGCATATCCAGGGTGGGCAGGGAGACCCAGTACTTC.

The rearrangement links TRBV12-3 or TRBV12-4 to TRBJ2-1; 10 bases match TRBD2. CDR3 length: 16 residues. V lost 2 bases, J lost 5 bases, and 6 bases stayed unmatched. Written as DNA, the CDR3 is TGTGCCAGCAGTTTAACGGCTAGCGGGAGCCACAATGAGCAGTTCTTC. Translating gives CASSLTASGSHNEQFF.